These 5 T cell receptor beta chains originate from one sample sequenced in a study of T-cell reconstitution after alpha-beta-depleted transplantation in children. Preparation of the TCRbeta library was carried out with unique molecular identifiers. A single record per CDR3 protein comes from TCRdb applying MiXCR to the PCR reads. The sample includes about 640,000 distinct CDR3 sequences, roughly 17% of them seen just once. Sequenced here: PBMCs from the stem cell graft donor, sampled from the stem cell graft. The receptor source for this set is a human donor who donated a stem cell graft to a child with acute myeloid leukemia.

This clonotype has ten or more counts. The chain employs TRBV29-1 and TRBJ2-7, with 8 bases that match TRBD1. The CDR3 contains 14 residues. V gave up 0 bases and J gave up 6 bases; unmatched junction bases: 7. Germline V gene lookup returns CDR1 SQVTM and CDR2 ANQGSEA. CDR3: CSVEDVRQGIEQYF. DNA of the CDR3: TGCAGCGTTGAAGACGTGAGACAGGGGATCGAGCAGTACTTC.

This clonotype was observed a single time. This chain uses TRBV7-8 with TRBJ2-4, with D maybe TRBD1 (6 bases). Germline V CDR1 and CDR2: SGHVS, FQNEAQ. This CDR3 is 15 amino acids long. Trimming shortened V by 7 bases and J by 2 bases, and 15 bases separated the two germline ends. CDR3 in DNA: TGTGCCAGCATCGGGCTGGGGGCACCCAAAAACATTCAGTACTTC. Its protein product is CASIGLGAPKNIQYF.

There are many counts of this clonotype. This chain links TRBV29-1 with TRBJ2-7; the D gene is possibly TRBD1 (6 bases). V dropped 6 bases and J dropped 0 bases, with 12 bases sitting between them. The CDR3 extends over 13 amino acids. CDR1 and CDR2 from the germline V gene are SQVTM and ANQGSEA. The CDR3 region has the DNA TGCAGCGTCGTTGGACAGTTCTCCTACGAGCAGTACTTC. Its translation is CSVVGQFSYEQYF.

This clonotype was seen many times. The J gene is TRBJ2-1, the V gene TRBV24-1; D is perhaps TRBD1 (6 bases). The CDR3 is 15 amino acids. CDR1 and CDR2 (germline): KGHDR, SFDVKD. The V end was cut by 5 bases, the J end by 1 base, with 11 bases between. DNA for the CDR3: TGTGCCACCAGTGCCAGGGGTCCTTCCTACAATGAGCAGTTCTTC. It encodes CATSARGPSYNEQFF.

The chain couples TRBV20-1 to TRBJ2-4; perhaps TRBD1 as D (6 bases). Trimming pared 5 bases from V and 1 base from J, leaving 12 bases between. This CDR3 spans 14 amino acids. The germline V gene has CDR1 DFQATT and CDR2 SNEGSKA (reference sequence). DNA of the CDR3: TGCAGTGCTGAGACAGGCTGGGCCAAAAACATTCAGTACTTC. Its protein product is CSAETGWAKNIQYF.